The 10 T cell receptor beta chains in this list originate from one sample, sequenced in a study of OX40 agonist ivuxolimab in advanced cancers. Clones were sequenced by immunoSEQ multiplex PCR, and TCRdb holds only the in-frame ones, with some missing. The sample carries tens of thousands of clones, roughly 84% recorded once. The sample here was CD4+ or CD8+ T cells sorted from blood, taken in a trial of the OX40 agonist ivuxolimab. The receptors were sampled from an adult with an advanced solid tumor such as melanoma, head and neck, liver or kidney cancer.

The chain has TRBV18 and TRBJ2-5; 13 positions agree with TRBD2. Losses at the gene ends were 3 bases for V and 3 bases for J; bases not matched to a gene: 4. From germline, CDR1 is KGHSH and CDR2 LQKENI. The CDR3 runs to 16 residues. The CDR3 nucleotides are TGTGCCAGCTCACCTGTACTAGCGGGAGGGAAAGAGACCCAGTACTTC. Protein product: CASSPVLAGGKETQYF.

The J gene is TRBJ2-2, the V gene TRBV4-1; TRBD2 might be the D (5 bases). Per the germline V gene, CDR1 is MGHRA and CDR2 is YSYEKL. The germline V and J ends were trimmed by 5 bases and 8 bases, with 9 bases remaining between them. There are 12 residues in the CDR3. The CDR3 DNA is TGCGCCAGCAGCAGCGGCTGGGGGGAGCTGTTTTTT. Translated: CASSSGWGELFF.

The V and J genes are TRBV27 and TRBJ2-1; 7 bases match TRBD2. V shed 6 bases and J 3 bases; nucleotides not matched to a gene: 8. The length of the CDR3 is 15 residues. Looked up from germline, CDR1 is MNHEY and CDR2 is SMNVEV (reference sequence). The CDR3, as DNA: TGTGCCAGCAGCCTCCTAGCGGAGCGCTACAATGAGCAGTTCTTC. It specifies CASSLLAERYNEQFF.

This clone was counted a few times. The V gene is TRBV29-1, the J gene TRBJ2-1; D might be TRBD2 (6 bases). Germline CDR1 reads SQVTM; CDR2 reads ANQGSEA. The CDR3 totals 14 residues. Trimming took 6 bases from V and 4 from J, leaving 16 bases between them. CDR3 loop: CSVRWGEQYNEQFF. For the CDR3, the DNA is TGCAGCGTCCGTTGGGGGGAGCAGTACAATGAGCAGTTCTTC.

The chain links TRBV6-1 to TRBJ1-1, with D uncertain. Per germline, CDR1 MNHNS and CDR2 SASEGT. The V gene lost 5 bases and the J gene lost 4 bases, with 8 bases spanning the gap. The CDR3 runs to 12 residues. The chain's CDR3 is CASSPEGTEAFF. CDR3 nucleotide sequence: TGTGCCAGCAGTCCCGAGGGCACTGAAGCTTTCTTT.

This clone has a single count. The rearrangement links TRBV7-2 to TRBJ1-2; D unclear. Germline V CDR1 and CDR2: SGHTA, FQGNSA. The V gene lost 5 bases and the J gene lost 4 bases, with 17 bases spanning the gap. CDR3 length: 15 amino acids. Written as DNA, the CDR3 is TGTGCCAGCAGCCCCGCCGACGGTACCCCCTATGGCTACACCTTC. It encodes CASSPADGTPYGYTF.

The rearrangement links TRBV5-1 to TRBJ1-2; 7 bases fit TRBD1. There are 12 residues in the CDR3. The V and J ends lost 2 bases and 8 bases, in that order; junction bases with no gene match: 3. The germline CDR1 and CDR2 sequences are SGHRS and YFSETQ. The CDR3 nucleotides are TGCGCCAGCAGCTTAACAGGGGAAGGCTACACCTTC. As protein: CASSLTGEGYTF.

This clone is a singleton in its sample. The chain combines TRBV5-1 with TRBJ2-3; D unresolved. Germline V gene lookup returns CDR1 SGHRS and CDR2 YFSETQ. CDR3 size: 16 residues. The ends were cut back, 3 bases at V and 1 base at J, with 15 bases in the middle. The CDR3 DNA follows: TGCGCCAGCAGCTCGGCACGGAGCATCCGCACAGATACGCAGTATTTT. It is translated as CASSSARSIRTDTQYF.

This clone was counted a few times. The chain couples TRBV21-1 to TRBJ1-3; the table calls TRBD1, which could not be checked here. TRBV21-1 is flagged as a pseudogene. CDR3 size: 14 residues. The CDR3 is CASSKSHRVATIYF. In DNA form, the CDR3 reads TGTGCCAGCAGCAAATCACACAGGGTGGCCACCATATATTTT.

J is TRBJ1-2 and V is TRBV6-5; D gene uncertain. From germline, CDR1 is MNHEY and CDR2 SVGAGI. With 2 bases removed from V and 8 bases from J, the gap between germline ends came to 15 bases. The CDR3 length is 14 residues. As DNA, the CDR3 is TGTGCCAGCAGTTACGCTCCGTTCCGGGCGGGCTACACCTTC. Protein sequence: CASSYAPFRAGYTF.